The rows below give T cell receptor beta chains drawn from one sample of a study of shared clonotypes between healthy human individuals. Sequenced by immunoSEQ multiplex PCR; TCRdb stores in-frame clones only, minus some. The sample lists millions of clones, approximately 94% occurring once. The sequencing sample was made of naive CD8+ T cells sorted from blood. All receptors derive from a man younger than 30 in good health. The CDR3 runs from the conserved cysteine through the conserved F or W. D genes are given only for firm matches. Expanded clones get a size class; other rows say once, few or many, or leave the size out.

>NA|NA|TRBJ2-5|TRBV27
TGTGCCAGCAGCTCTCAAGAGACCCAGTACTTC
CASSSQETQYF
>NA|NA|TRBJ1-1|TRBV30
TGTGCCTGGAGTCAACAGGGAGGCACTGAAGCTTTCTTT
CAWSQQGGTEAFF
>NA|NA|TRBJ2-6|TRBV4-3
TGCGCCAGCAGCCAAGATAAGGGCGGGGCCAACGTCCTGACTTTC
CASSQDKGGANVLTF
>NA|NA|TRBJ2-2|TRBV11-2
TGTGCCAGCAGCCCCATAGGCGGTTTCGCCGCCGGGGAGCTGTTTTTT
CASSPIGGFAAGELFF
>NA|TRBD1|TRBJ2-1|TRBV28
TGTGCCAGCAGCTCTGGACAGGCGATTTACAATGAGCAGTTCTTC
CASSSGQAIYNEQFF
>NA|TRBD1|TRBJ2-1|TRBV4-1
TGCGCCAGCAGCCAAGGACCAGGGGGCCATGAGCAGTTCTTC
CASSQGPGGHEQFF
>NA|NA|TRBJ2-5|TRBV9
TGTGCCAGCAGCGTAGAGGGGGAGGGCGAAGGGGAGACCCAGTACTTC
CASSVEGEGEGETQYF
>NA|NA|TRBJ2-2|TRBV7-9
TGTGCCAGCAGCTTAGAGTCGGAGGGAGTCACCGGGGAGCTGTTTTTT
CASSLESEGVTGELFF
>NA|NA|TRBJ2-2|TRBV6-5
TGTGCCAGCAGCGTAGCGTCAGACAGAACCGGGGAGCTGTTTTTT
CASSVASDRTGELFF
>NA|NA|TRBJ2-7|TRBV27
TGTGCCAGCAGTTTATTGGCTGGGACCGGGCCCCAGGTGGAGCAGTACTTC
CASSLLAGTGPQVEQYF
>NA|NA|TRBJ2-7|TRBV6-6
TGTGCCAGCAGAGCGAACAGGGAAGTATGGGCTTACGAGCAGTACTTC
CASRANREVWAYEQYF
>NA|NA|TRBJ1-6|TRBV2
TGTGCCAGCAGTGAAGATCCGTGGCAGAGAAGCTCCTATAATTCACCCCTCCACTTT
CASSEDPWQRSSYNSPLHF
>NA|NA|TRBJ2-7|TRBV11-2
TGTGCCAGCAGCTTCTGGGGGAGCTCCTACGAGCAGTACTTC
CASSFWGSSYEQYF
>NA|NA|TRBJ2-1|TRBV11-2
TGTGCCAGCAGCTTAGAACTAGACTCCTACAATGAGCAGTTCTTC
CASSLELDSYNEQFF
>once|TRBD2|TRBJ2-1|TRBV5-4
TGTGCCAGCAGCTTGTCCCCCGGGACTAACGATGAGCAGTTCTTC
CASSLSPGTNDEQFF
>NA|TRBD2|TRBJ2-1|TRBV30
TGTGCCTGGGAGCGGGGGGGCTACAATGAGCAGTTCTTC
CAWERGGYNEQFF
>NA|TRBD2|TRBJ2-7|TRBV4-3
TGCGCCAGCAGCCAAGATCGGGGGGGACTAGCCTACGAGCAGTACTTC
CASSQDRGGLAYEQYF
>NA|TRBD1|TRBJ1-4|TRBV7-9
TGTGCCAGCAGCTTAGAAACAGGGGGCGATGAAAAACTGTTTTTT
CASSLETGGDEKLFF
>NA|NA|TRBJ2-3|TRBV4-3
TGCGCCAGCAGCCAAGATGAGTCGGAAGGGGACTATACGCAGTATTTT
CASSQDESEGDYTQYF
>NA|NA|TRBJ2-7|TRBV7-9
TGTGCCATCTCCGGGCAGGCGGCGTCCTACGAGCAGTACTTC
CAISGQAASYEQYF
>once|NA|TRBJ2-3|TRBV4-1
TGCGCCAGCAGCCAAGGGGGCCTTAGCGCAGATACGCAGTATTTT
CASSQGGLSADTQYF
>NA|NA|TRBJ1-2|TRBV7-2
TGTGCCAGCAGCTCCACGGACATTCAAAGAGTGGCCTATGGCTACACCTTC
CASSSTDIQRVAYGYTF
>NA|TRBD2|TRBJ2-3|TRBV27
TGTGCCAGCAGTCCAGGGACTAGCGGTAGCACAGATACGCAGTATTTT
CASSPGTSGSTDTQYF
>NA|NA|TRBJ2-7|TRBV5-1
TGCGCCAGCAGCGGAGGGATCGGGTACGAGCAGTACTTC
CASSGGIGYEQYF
>NA|NA|TRBJ1-4|TRBV5-1
TGCGCCAGCAGCGATAGCGCGATCGCAACTAATGAAAAACTGTTTTTT
CASSDSAIATNEKLFF
>once|NA|TRBJ2-3|TRBV10-1
TGCGCCAGCAGTGAGTCGACGGGATCAGATACGCAGTATTTT
CASSESTGSDTQYF
>NA|NA|TRBJ1-2|TRBV28
TGTGCCAGCAGTCGGGGCCAGGGACGGGTACCTGGCTACACCTTC
CASSRGQGRVPGYTF
>once|NA|TRBJ2-1|TRBV6-6
TGTGCCAGCAGTTACTCACTAGGGGGGAACAATGAGCAGTTCTTC
CASSYSLGGNNEQFF
>NA|NA|TRBJ2-3|TRBV10-3
TGTGCCATCGGCGGGACAGATACGCAGTATTTT
CAIGGTDTQYF
>once|NA|TRBJ1-1|TRBV7-8
TGTGCCAGCATCCCGGACGGACGGAACACTGAAGCTTTCTTT
CASIPDGRNTEAFF
>once|NA|TRBJ2-7|TRBV10-3
TGTGCCATCAGTGAGGACACCTCCTACGAGCAGTACTTC
CAISEDTSYEQYF
>NA|NA|TRBJ1-6|TRBV19
TGTGCCAGTAGCCCCGGACCGGGACTGAATTCACCCCTCCACTTT
CASSPGPGLNSPLHF
>NA|NA|TRBJ2-3|TRBV9
TGTGCCAGCAGCGCGGCACAGGGTACGCAGTATTTT
CASSAAQGTQYF
>NA|NA|TRBJ2-5|TRBV6-5
TGTGCCAGCAGTTACCGGGACACGACGATGCAAGAGACCCAGTACTTC
CASSYRDTTMQETQYF
>NA|NA|TRBJ2-3|TRBV28
TGTGCCAGCAGTCCCCAACCGAAGCCCAGGGGCACAGATACGCAGTATTTT
CASSPQPKPRGTDTQYF
>NA|NA|TRBJ2-1|TRBV7-3
TGTGCCAGCAGCTTAAACCTAGGGTGGAATGAGCAGTTCTTC
CASSLNLGWNEQFF
>NA|NA|TRBJ2-2|TRBV27
TGTGCCAGCAGTTTAATGGGCACCGGGGAGCTGTTTTTT
CASSLMGTGELFF
>NA|NA|TRBJ1-2|TRBV4-2
TGTGCCAGCAGCCAAGAACTGGGAGCTAACTATGGCTACACCTTC
CASSQELGANYGYTF
>NA|NA|TRBJ2-2|TRBV4-1
TGCGCCAGCAGCCATAGAAAGGGCCCCACGTACACCGGGGAGCTGTTTTTT
CASSHRKGPTYTGELFF
>NA|NA|TRBJ2-1|TRBV27
TGTGCCAGCGCCCAGGGGCCCGCGAGTGAGCAGTTCTTC
CASAQGPASEQFF
>NA|NA|TRBJ1-2|TRBV9
TGTGCCAGCAGCGGGGAAGATTACGGCTACACCTTC
CASSGEDYGYTF
>NA|TRBD1|TRBJ2-5|TRBV2
TGTGCCAGCAGCCACCCAGGGGGACCTTCGGAGACCCAGTACTTC
CASSHPGGPSETQYF
>NA|NA|TRBJ1-2|TRBV21-1
TGTGCCAGCAGCAAAGGGGGACAGAAGGCCACTATGAGCTACACCTTC
CASSKGGQKATMSYTF
>NA|NA|TRBJ2-7|TRBV11-2
TGTGCCAGCAGCTTAGGGCAGGGAAGCTCCTACGAGCAGTACTTC
CASSLGQGSSYEQYF
>once|TRBD1|TRBJ2-7|TRBV28
TGTGCCAGCAGTACACCGGGACAGGCCTACGAGCAGTACTTC
CASSTPGQAYEQYF
>NA|TRBD1|TRBJ2-4|TRBV18
TGTGCCAGCTCACCCTGGACAGGGTCGGTCAAAAACATTCAGTACTTC
CASSPWTGSVKNIQYF
>NA|NA|TRBJ2-7|TRBV6-6
TGTGCCAGCAGTTACTCGGGGTCCTACGAGCAGTACTTC
CASSYSGSYEQYF
>NA|NA|TRBJ1-2|TRBV4-1
TGCGCCAGCAGCCATTCGATACAGGGAAGTTTAGGTGGCTACACCTTC
CASSHSIQGSLGGYTF
>NA|NA|TRBJ2-7|TRBV4-3
TGCGCCAGCAGCCAAGGCGCCAGGAACTACGAGCAGTACTTC
CASSQGARNYEQYF
>NA|NA|TRBJ1-1|TRBV15
TGTGCCACCAGCCCTGTGGACAGTTGGAACACTGAAGCTTTCTTT
CATSPVDSWNTEAFF
>NA|NA|TRBJ2-7|TRBV7-9
TGTGCCAGCATCCCCCTGGACATCTCCTACGAGCAGTACTTC
CASIPLDISYEQYF
>NA|TRBD2|TRBJ2-1|TRBV5-4
TGTGCCAGCAGCTTCGGCGGGGGGGCCTACAATGAGCAGTTCTTC
CASSFGGGAYNEQFF
>NA|TRBD1|TRBJ1-1|TRBV4-1
TGCGCCAGCAGCCAGCGGGACAGACCCATGAACACTGAAGCTTTCTTT
CASSQRDRPMNTEAFF
>NA|NA|TRBJ2-7|TRBV19
TGTGCCAGTAGTATTGAGATAGGGGATTACGAGCAGTACTTC
CASSIEIGDYEQYF
>NA|NA|TRBJ2-7|TRBV2
TGTGCCAGCAGTGAGGATATGGGCGGCTACGAGCAGTACTTC
CASSEDMGGYEQYF